This T cell receptor beta chain was identified in a study of blood T cell repertoires in COVID-19. Study summary: The United States, Italy and Spain supplied acute and convalescent COVID-19 samples. The analysed material was cDNA or gDNA that came from T cells, B-cell-depleted T cells, or PBMCs.

A Seattle source enrolled patients during active infection and followed them longitudinally. Under the authors' procedure: Quantification of nucleated cells was approximated via reference gene primer amplification. Produced via immunoSEQ multiplex PCR; TCRdb's table is partial and in-frame only. D and trimming come from the DNA, and the V and J calls and clone size come from that table. The table has a few hundred thousand clones, approximately 88% seen once; the top ten hold around 6.5%. CDR1 is SNHLY and CDR2 is FYNNEI in the germline V gene. V dropped 5 bases and J dropped 4 bases, with 22 bases sitting between them. This CDR3 is 17 amino acids long.

The TCR comes from a woman in her thirties with COVID-19, enrolled during active disease. The V call is TRBV2, the J call TRBJ2-3; TRBD2 is a possible D gene (5 bases). Input material: peripheral blood. For the CDR3, the DNA is TGTGCCAGCAGTCGTATTAGAGCGGCCACCCGTCCAGATACGCAGTATTTT. Its protein is CASSRIRAATRPDTQYF.